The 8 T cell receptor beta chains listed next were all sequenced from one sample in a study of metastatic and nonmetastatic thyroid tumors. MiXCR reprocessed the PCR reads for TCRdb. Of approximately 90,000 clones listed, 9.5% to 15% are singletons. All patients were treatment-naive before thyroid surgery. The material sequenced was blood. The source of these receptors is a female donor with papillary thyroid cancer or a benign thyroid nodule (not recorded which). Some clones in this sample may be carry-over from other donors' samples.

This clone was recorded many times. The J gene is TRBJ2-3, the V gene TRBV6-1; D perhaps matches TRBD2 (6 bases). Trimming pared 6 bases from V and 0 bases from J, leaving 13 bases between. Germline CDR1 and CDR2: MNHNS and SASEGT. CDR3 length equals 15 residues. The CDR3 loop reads CASSLDGTSTDTQYF. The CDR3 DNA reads TGTGCCAGCAGCTTAGACGGGACTAGCACAGATACGCAGTATTTT.

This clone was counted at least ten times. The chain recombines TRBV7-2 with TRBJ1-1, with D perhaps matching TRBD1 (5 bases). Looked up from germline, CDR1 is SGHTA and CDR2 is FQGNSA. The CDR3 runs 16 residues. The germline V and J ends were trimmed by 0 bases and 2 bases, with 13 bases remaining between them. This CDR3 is CASSLAGTARNTEAFF. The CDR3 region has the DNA TGTGCCAGCAGCTTAGCCGGGACGGCCCGCAACACTGAAGCTTTCTTT. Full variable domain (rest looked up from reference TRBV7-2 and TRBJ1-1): GAGVSQSPSNKVTEKGKDVELRCDPISGHTALYWYRQSLGQGLEFLIYFQGNSAPDKSGLPSDRFSAERTGGSVSTLTIQRTQQEDSAVYLCASSLAGTARNTEAFFGQGTRLTVV.

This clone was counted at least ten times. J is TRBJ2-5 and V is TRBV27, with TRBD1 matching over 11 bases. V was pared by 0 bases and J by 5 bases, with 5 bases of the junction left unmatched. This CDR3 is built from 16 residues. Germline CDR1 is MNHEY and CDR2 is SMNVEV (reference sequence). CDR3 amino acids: CASSLSEGQGGETQYF. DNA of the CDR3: TGTGCCAGCAGTTTATCGGAGGGACAGGGGGGGGAGACCCAGTACTTC.

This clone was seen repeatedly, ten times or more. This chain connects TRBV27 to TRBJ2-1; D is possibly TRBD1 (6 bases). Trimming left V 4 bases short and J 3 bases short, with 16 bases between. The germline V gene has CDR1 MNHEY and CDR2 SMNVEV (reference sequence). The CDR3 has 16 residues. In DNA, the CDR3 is TGTGCCAGCAGTTCCGTAAACAGGGTACACTACAATGAGCAGTTCTTC. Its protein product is CASSSVNRVHYNEQFF.

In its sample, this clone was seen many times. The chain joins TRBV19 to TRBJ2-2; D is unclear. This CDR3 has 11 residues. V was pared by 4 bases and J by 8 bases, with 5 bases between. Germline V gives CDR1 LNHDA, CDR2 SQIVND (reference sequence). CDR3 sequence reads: CASSTAGELFF. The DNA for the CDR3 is TGTGCCAGTAGTACCGCGGGGGAGCTGTTTTTT.

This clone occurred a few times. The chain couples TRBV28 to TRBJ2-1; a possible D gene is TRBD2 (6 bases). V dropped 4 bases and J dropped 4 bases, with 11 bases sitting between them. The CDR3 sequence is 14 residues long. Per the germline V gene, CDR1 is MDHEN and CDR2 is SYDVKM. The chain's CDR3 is CASSSEGLYNEQFF. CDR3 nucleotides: TGTGCCAGCAGTTCGGAGGGGTTATACAATGAGCAGTTCTTC.

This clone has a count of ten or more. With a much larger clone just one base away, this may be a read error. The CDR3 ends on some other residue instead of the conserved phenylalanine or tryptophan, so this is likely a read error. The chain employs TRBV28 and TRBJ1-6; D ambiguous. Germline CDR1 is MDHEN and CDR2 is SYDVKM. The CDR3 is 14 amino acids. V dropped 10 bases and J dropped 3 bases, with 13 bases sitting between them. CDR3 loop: CATEPPGYNSPLHS. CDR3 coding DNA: TGTGCCACCGAACCCCCGGGCTATAATTCACCCCTCCACTCT.

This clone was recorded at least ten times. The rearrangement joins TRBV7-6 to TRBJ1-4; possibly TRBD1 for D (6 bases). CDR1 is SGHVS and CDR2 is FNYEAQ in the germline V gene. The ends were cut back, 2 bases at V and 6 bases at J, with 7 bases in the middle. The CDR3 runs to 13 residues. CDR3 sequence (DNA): TGTGCCAGCAGCTTAAGGGGGGATGAAAAACTGTTTTTT. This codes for CASSLRGDEKLFF.